This TCR beta chain was recovered during a study of T cell repertoires in cytomegalovirus infection. Study details: From public TCR beta signatures came an indication of both CMV infection and matching HLA type.

The table lists this clonotype with many counts. Its antigen is not known. TCRdb passed the reads through MiXCR, listing each CDR3 protein once. The sample comprises tens of thousands of distinct CDR3 sequences, more than 3% of which are singletons, and approximately 5% rests with the top ten. Trimming removed 1 base from V and 5 bases from J, with 8 bases in between. Germline CDR1 is SGHVS and CDR2 is FQNEAQ. The CDR3 covers 13 residues. General study results and limits: Cumulated frequencies of public TCR beta families served to identify carriers of CMV plus the relevant HLA. In two of eight donors, the top clonotype was HLA-C-restricted CMV-specific.

The J gene is TRBJ1-1, the V gene TRBV7-8, with D perhaps TRBD1 (5 bases). The specimen was PBMCs. This receptor was obtained from a human donor in good health (CMV status not recorded). Some clones in this sample may be carry-over from other donors' samples. CDR3 sequence reads: CASSLEGVTEAFF. The CDR3 bases are TGTGCCAGCAGCTTAGAAGGGGTGACTGAAGCTTTCTTT.